These 27 T cell receptor beta chains originate from one sample sequenced in a study of T cells after yellow fever vaccination (dated by TCRdb to between 2018 and 2021). The library was prepared using 5' RACE. This sample was sequenced with an Illumina NovaSeq 6000. TCRdb trimmed the raw reads at Q25, called clones with MiXCR and kept productive beta chains. A single entry per CDR3 protein holds the most common genes and DNA from its merged rows. The sample table shows some 340,000 distinct CDR3 sequences, and about 10% are seen once. Clones ranked in the top ten supply about 3.3% of the sample. What the treatment or condition label conveys for this sample: live attenuated yellow fever vaccine strain. The specimen comprised CD4+ T cells sorted from PBMCs, sampled 45 days after the yellow fever booster vaccination. The receptor source for this set is a young man who received the YFV17D yellow fever vaccine.

There are many counts of this clonotype. CDR3 loop: CASSVAGRENYGYTF. DNA of the CDR3: TGTGCCAGCAGCGTAGCAGGGAGGGAGAACTATGGCTACACCTTC. The rearrangement links TRBV9 to TRBJ1-2; weak D call: TRBD1 (5 bases). Germline assignment: CDR1 SGDLS and CDR2 YYNGEE. The V gene lost 0 bases and the J gene lost 2 bases, with 11 bases spanning the gap. This CDR3 has 15 amino acids.

The chain employs TRBV9 and TRBJ1-6; 8 bases fit TRBD1. J lost 6 bases, V lost 0 bases, and 2 bases had no gene match. Germline CDR1 reads SGDLS; CDR2 reads YYNGEE. This CDR3 comprises 15 residues. Here the CDR3 reads CASSVADRGNSPLHF. The CDR3 DNA follows: TGTGCCAGCAGCGTAGCAGACAGGGGTAATTCACCCCTCCACTTT.

The chain recombines TRBV5-1 with TRBJ1-4; D may be TRBD1 (5 bases). The CDR3 extends over 15 amino acids. Germline-derived CDR1 and CDR2 are SGHRS and YFSETQ. V lost 3 bases, J lost 3 bases, and 12 bases lay in between. The CDR3 nucleotides are TGCGCCAGCAGCTCTCAGGGTACAGCTAATGAAAAACTGTTTTTT. Its translation: CASSSQGTANEKLFF.

This clonotype was counted ten times or more. Here the CDR3 reads CASSITGSLGYTF. CDR3 bases: TGCGCCAGCAGCATAACAGGGTCCCTGGGCTACACCTTC. The genes are TRBV5-1 and TRBJ1-2; maybe TRBD1 (6 bases). The CDR3 extends over 13 amino acids. V was shortened by 4 bases and J by 8 bases, with 15 bases between the two germline ends. CDR1 and CDR2 from the germline V gene are SGHRS and YFSETQ.

A few counts support this clonotype. V usage is TRBV7-2 and J usage is TRBJ2-5; D ambiguous. The CDR3 is 13 residues long. Germline V lookup: CDR1 SGHTA, CDR2 FQGNSA. Trimming cost V 4 bases and J 5 bases, with 11 bases left between them. The CDR3 protein is CASSSPARETQYF. The CDR3 DNA follows: TGTGCCAGCAGCTCCCCGGCGAGGGAGACCCAGTACTTC.

The genes are TRBV7-2 and TRBJ2-5; D is possibly TRBD1 (5 bases). V shed 5 bases and J shed 7 bases, with 14 bases lying between them. This CDR3 comprises 13 residues. Germline values: CDR1 SGHTA, CDR2 FQGNSA. In DNA, the CDR3 is TGTGCCAGCAGCGACGGACCCCAGGGGACCCAGTACTTC. It codes for CASSDGPQGTQYF.

This clonotype was picked up many times. This chain uses TRBV29-1 with TRBJ1-1; 9 bases align to TRBD1. The J segment lost 1 base and the V segment lost 7 bases, leaving 7 bases of the junction unmatched. This CDR3 has 14 amino acids. Per germline, CDR1 SQVTM and CDR2 ANQGSEA. In nucleotides, the CDR3 is TGCAGCGCCAAAAAACAGGGGGCGAACACTGAAGCTTTCTTT. This codes for CSAKKQGANTEAFF.

The V gene is TRBV6-4, the J gene TRBJ2-3, with 13 bases lining up with TRBD2. CDR3 length: 15 amino acids. Germline CDR1 is MRHNA and CDR2 is SNTAGT. V lost 3 bases and J lost 4; bases outside the gene matches: 1. This chain's CDR3 is CASSETSGGADTQYF. CDR3 sequence (DNA): TGTGCCAGCAGTGAAACTAGCGGGGGGGCAGATACGCAGTATTTT.

This clonotype was observed a handful of times. The V and J genes are TRBV9 and TRBJ2-1, with D maybe TRBD2 (5 bases). CDR3 size: 16 residues. The germline V gene encodes CDR1 SGDLS and CDR2 YYNGEE. The V and J ends lost 1 base and 4 bases respectively, with 15 bases between them. CDR3 sequence reads: CASSVLSSTGYNEQFF. DNA of the CDR3: TGTGCCAGCAGCGTACTATCCTCGACGGGGTACAATGAGCAGTTCTTC.

This clonotype was found a few times. The chain links TRBV27 to TRBJ1-1; D unclear. The germline gives CDR1 MNHEY, CDR2 SMNVEV (reference sequence). V was pared by 0 bases and J by 3 bases, with 20 bases between. The CDR3 runs 18 residues. CDR3 region: CASSLSGVWSNGDTEAFF. DNA of the CDR3: TGTGCCAGCAGTTTATCTGGGGTTTGGTCAAACGGGGACACTGAAGCTTTCTTT.

J is TRBJ1-3 and V is TRBV14; no firm D call. CDR1 and CDR2 from the germline V gene are SGHDN and FVKESK. V was shortened by 1 base and J by 2 bases, with 6 bases between the two germline ends. The CDR3 has 14 amino acids. DNA for the CDR3: TGTGCCAGCAGCCAAGTTAGGGCTGGAAACACCATATATTTT. Its protein is CASSQVRAGNTIYF.

The rearrangement links TRBV27 to TRBJ2-6; 9 bases align to TRBD1. V trimming: 2 bases; J trimming: 2 bases; junction bases outside the gene matches: 1. This CDR3 has 16 residues. Germline V CDR1 and CDR2: MNHEY, SMNVEV (reference sequence). CDR3 in amino acids: CASSLRDRAGANVLTF. DNA of the CDR3: TGTGCCAGCAGTTTAAGGGACAGGGCTGGGGCCAACGTCCTGACTTTC.

This chain connects TRBV7-2 to TRBJ2-7; possibly TRBD2 for D (5 bases). CDR1 and CDR2 from the germline V gene are SGHTA and FQGNSA. Trimming took off 8 bases at V and 6 bases at J, with 20 bases between the two ends. This CDR3 is 14 amino acids long. In DNA form, the CDR3 reads TGTGCCAGCGGTCCCTCGCGGGCCGTAGTCGAGCAGTACTTC. Its translation: CASGPSRAVVEQYF.

This chain joins TRBV12-3 or TRBV12-4 and TRBJ2-3; 8 bases are a match to TRBD2. The CDR3 contains 14 residues. J gave up 7 bases and V 6 bases, and 9 bases lay outside the gene matches. The DNA for the CDR3 is TGTGCCAGCAGGGGGTCTAGCGGGCCGAATACGCAGTATTTT. This translates into CASRGSSGPNTQYF.

J is TRBJ2-3 and V is TRBV5-1, with 8 bases that match TRBD2. This CDR3 comprises 17 residues. Germline CDR1 reads SGHRS; CDR2 reads YFSETQ. The ends lost 0 bases at V and 4 bases at J; junction bases unmatched: 10. The CDR3 protein is CASSLAGGAGAPDTQYF. CDR3 nucleotides: TGCGCCAGCAGCTTGGCCGGGGGAGCGGGGGCCCCAGATACGCAGTATTTT. Together with reference TRBV5-1 and TRBJ2-3, the CDR3 gives the full variable domain: KAGVTQTPRYLIKTRGQQVTLSCSPISGHRSVSWYQQTPGQGLQFLFEYFSETQRNKGNFPGRFSGRQFSNSRSEMNVSTLELGDSALYLCASSLAGGAGAPDTQYFGPGTRLTVL.

In its sample, this clonotype was seen many times. Its ends do not fully match the called genes, so a read error is possible. The chain joins TRBV20-1 to TRBJ1-5; D possibly corresponds to TRBD1 (5 bases). CDR1 DFQATT and CDR2 SNEGSKA come from the germline V gene (reference sequence). This CDR3 has 14 amino acids. CDR3 residues: CSARGPSDSQPQHF. The CDR3 region has the DNA TGCAGTGCGAGAGGGCCTTCTGACAGTCAGCCCCAGCATTTT.

This clonotype was found a few times. V is TRBV4-3 and J is TRBJ2-5, with 13 bases identical to TRBD2. After removal of 0 bases from V and 2 bases from J, the junction contained 6 bases not matched to a gene. Germline V gives CDR1 LGHNA, CDR2 YSLEER. The CDR3 has 18 residues. DNA for the CDR3: TGCGCCAGCAGCCAAGATCCCGGACTAGCGGGGGTTCAAGAGACCCAGTACTTC. Protein sequence: CASSQDPGLAGVQETQYF.

This clonotype was observed a handful of times. The chain joins TRBV2 to TRBJ2-2, with 8 bases aligning to TRBD1. The CDR3 sequence is 16 residues long. Germline CDR1 is SNHLY and CDR2 is FYNNEI. Trimming at V came to 3 bases and at J to 2 bases, leaving 5 bases not matched to a gene. The CDR3: CASSDQGARNTGELFF. The CDR3 DNA sequence: TGTGCCAGCAGTGACCAGGGGGCAAGAAACACCGGGGAGCTGTTTTTT.

The chain combines TRBV30 with TRBJ2-3; 11 bases are shared with TRBD2. Trimming took 0 bases from V and 5 from J; bases not matched to a gene: 7. The CDR3 totals 16 residues. CDR1 GTSNPN and CDR2 SVGIG come from the germline V gene (reference sequence). The CDR3 protein is CAWSVGLAGGGDTQYF. CDR3 nucleotide sequence: TGTGCCTGGAGTGTTGGTCTAGCGGGGGGCGGAGATACGCAGTATTTT.

This clonotype was found a few times. V usage is TRBV5-1 and J usage is TRBJ2-3, with 8 bases that match TRBD1. CDR1 and CDR2 from the germline V gene are SGHRS and YFSETQ. J lost 2 bases, V lost 4 bases, and 6 bases had no gene match. The CDR3 runs to 15 residues. CDR3 DNA sequence: TGCGCCAGCAGCACGTACAGGGGGGACACAGATACGCAGTATTTT. Amino acids: CASSTYRGDTDTQYF.

The V call is TRBV11-2, the J call TRBJ1-1; the D is unclear. The CDR3 is 11 amino acids. V gave up 1 base and J gave up 6 bases, with 3 bases separating them. Germline-derived CDR1 and CDR2 are SGHAT and FQNNGV. CDR3 loop: CASSLAAEAFF. The CDR3 DNA reads TGTGCCAGCAGCTTAGCTGCTGAAGCTTTCTTT.

This chain links TRBV12-3 or TRBV12-4 with TRBJ2-3; 11 nucleotides align to TRBD2. V gave up 5 bases and J gave up 0 bases; unmatched junction bases: 13. CDR3 length: 19 amino acids. The CDR3 coding sequence is TGTGCCAGCAGTCCGGGGGTGGTAGCGGGGGGGACTAGCACAGATACGCAGTATTTT. It specifies CASSPGVVAGGTSTDTQYF.

The V gene is TRBV6-2 or TRBV6-3, the J gene TRBJ2-5; D ambiguous. Trimming shortened V by 2 bases and J by 6 bases, and 10 bases separated the two germline ends. Germline V lookup: CDR1 MNHEY, CDR2 SVGEGT. The CDR3 totals 13 residues. CDR3 sequence (DNA): TGTGCCAGCAGTTACGCTTCCCCGCAGACCCAGTACTTC. Its protein is CASSYASPQTQYF.

This clonotype has more than one count but fewer than ten. This chain connects TRBV19 to TRBJ2-1, with 10 bases matching TRBD1. CDR1 is LNHDA and CDR2 is SQIVND in the germline V gene (reference sequence). The CDR3 contains 18 residues. Trimming took 6 bases from V and 10 from J; bases not matched to a gene: 21. The CDR3 here is CASRSHGRWDRGSQEQFF. The DNA for the CDR3 is TGTGCCAGTAGATCCCACGGCCGTTGGGACAGGGGATCTCAGGAGCAGTTCTTC.

The chain employs TRBV7-8 and TRBJ1-2; D is uncertain. CDR3 length: 12 residues. V was trimmed by 5 bases and J by 4 bases, leaving 8 bases between them. The germline V gene encodes CDR1 SGHVS and CDR2 FQNEAQ. DNA for the CDR3: TGTGCCAGCAGCAACCACCCCTATGGCTACACCTTC. It translates to CASSNHPYGYTF. Combining the CDR3 with reference TRBV7-8 and TRBJ1-2 gives the whole variable domain GAGVSQSPRYKVAKRGQDVALRCDPISGHVSLFWYQQALGQGPEFLTYFQNEAQLDKSGLPSDRFFAERPEGSVSTLKIQRTQQEDSAVYLCASSNHPYGYTFGSGTRLTVV.

This clonotype was picked up many times. V is TRBV5-1 and J is TRBJ1-1; D may be TRBD1 (5 bases). V lost 0 bases, J lost 7 bases, and 13 bases lay in between. Per the germline V gene, CDR1 is SGHRS and CDR2 is YFSETQ. This CDR3 region has 14 residues. The CDR3: CASSLVEGSSEAFF. For the CDR3, the DNA is TGCGCCAGCAGCTTGGTGGAGGGGAGTAGTGAAGCTTTCTTT.

The chain employs TRBV5-6 and TRBJ1-6; unclear D gene. CDR3 size: 16 residues. Trimming cost V 4 bases and J 7 bases, with 18 bases left between them. Germline values: CDR1 SGHDT, CDR2 YYEEEE. This CDR3 reads CASSPGRASGNSPLHF. DNA for the CDR3: TGTGCCAGCAGCCCCGGGAGGGCGTCGGGGAATTCACCCCTCCACTTT.